This record concerns one TCR beta chain sequence. These data come from a study of blood T cell repertoires in COVID-19. Whole-study context: PBMCs, B-cell-depleted T cells, or T cells provided the cDNA or gDNA that made up the material.

Per the original data handling: By means of reference gene primer amplification, nucleated cell counts were estimated. Here immunoSEQ multiplex PCR was the method, and the copy in TCRdb shows in-frame clones only, minus some. V and J calls and clone size are those listed in that table; D and trimming were worked out from the DNA. The repertoire includes some 48,000 clones, approximately 82% of them detected once, and about 5% sits in the top ten. Germline V CDR1 and CDR2: SGHNT, YYREEE (reference sequence). The CDR3 is 15 residues long. Unmatched junction bases numbered 6, after V lost 4 bases and J lost 3 bases.

The rearrangement links TRBV5-4 to TRBJ2-2; 7 positions agree with TRBD1. Sequencing was performed on peripheral blood. The clonotype comes from a human donor in a cohort sampled during active COVID-19. The CDR3 DNA follows: TGTGCCAGCAGCCGACAGGGTGGGGACACCGGGGAGCTGTTTTTT. It translates to CASSRQGGDTGELFF.